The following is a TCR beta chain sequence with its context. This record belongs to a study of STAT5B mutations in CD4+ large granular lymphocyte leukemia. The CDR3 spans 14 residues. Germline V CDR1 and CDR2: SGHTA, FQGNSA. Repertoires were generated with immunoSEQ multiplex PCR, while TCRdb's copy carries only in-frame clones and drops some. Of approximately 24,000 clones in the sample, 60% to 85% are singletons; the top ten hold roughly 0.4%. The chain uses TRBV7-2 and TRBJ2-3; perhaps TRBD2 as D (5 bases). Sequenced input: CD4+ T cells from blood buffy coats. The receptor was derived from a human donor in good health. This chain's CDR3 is CAAASSSSTDTQYF. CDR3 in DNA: TGTGCAGCAGCCTCTAGCTCTAGCACAGATACGCAGTATTTT.